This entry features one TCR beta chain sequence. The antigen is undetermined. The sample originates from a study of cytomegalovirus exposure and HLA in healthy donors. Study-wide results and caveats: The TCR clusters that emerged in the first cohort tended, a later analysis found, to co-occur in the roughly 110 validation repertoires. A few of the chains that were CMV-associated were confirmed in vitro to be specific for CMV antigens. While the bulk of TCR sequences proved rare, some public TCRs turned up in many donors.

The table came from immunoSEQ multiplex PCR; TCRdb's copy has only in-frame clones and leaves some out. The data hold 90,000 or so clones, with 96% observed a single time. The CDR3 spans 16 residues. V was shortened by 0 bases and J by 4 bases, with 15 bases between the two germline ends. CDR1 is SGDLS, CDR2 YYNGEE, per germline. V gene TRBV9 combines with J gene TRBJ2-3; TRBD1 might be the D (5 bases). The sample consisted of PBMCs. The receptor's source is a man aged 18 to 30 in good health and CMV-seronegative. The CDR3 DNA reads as TGTGCCAGCAGCGTAGACTCGCAGGGTGGTGCAGATACGCAGTATTTT. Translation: CASSVDSQGGADTQYF.